These T cell receptor beta chains were read from a single sample in a study of tumor-infiltrating lymphocytes in primary liver carcinoma. TCRdb used MiXCR to reprocess the multiplex PCR reads, holding one entry per CDR3 protein. The table lists 95,000 to 150,000 distinct CDR3 sequences, roughly 69% of them singletons. Sequencing was done on a sample of liver tumor tissue from sampling region 1. All receptors derive from a woman in her fifties or sixties with primary liver carcinoma and hepatitis B virus infection. The conserved cysteine and the conserved F or W are not part of the CDR3 here. The order of the fields is V gene, D gene, CDR3 protein. The D gene is left open where the match is weak.

V: TRBV6-1
D: .
CDR3: ASSSGPGTEAF

V: TRBV11-2
D: .
CDR3: ASSPGVRETQY

V: TRBV7-9
D: .
CDR3: ASSYGLPNEQF

V: TRBV6-1
D: TRBD2
CDR3: VTRAGDSYNEQF

V: TRBV7-9
D: .
CDR3: ASSLRDKNYEQY

V: TRBV5-6
D: .
CDR3: ASSVLTGPHTYNEQL

V: TRBV2
D: .
CDR3: ASSADTGGLF

V: TRBV11-2
D: .
CDR3: SSSLGLVQTSYEQY

V: TRBV12-3/TRBV12-4
D: .
CDR3: ASSSGLNTEAF

V: TRBV28
D: TRBD1
CDR3: ASSLRPGQGYSEQF

V: TRBV13
D: .
CDR3: VSSPGVYGYT

V: TRBV10-3
D: .
CDR3: AISESRDHEQF

V: TRBV5-4
D: TRBD2
CDR3: ASSLASSGSYEQY

V: TRBV12-3/TRBV12-4
D: .
CDR3: ASSLAGLVKAGANVLS

V: TRBV10-3
D: .
CDR3: AISEPGGGTYNEQF

V: TRBV12-3/TRBV12-4
D: .
CDR3: ASSLRGGRGYT

V: TRBV5-1
D: .
CDR3: ASSLLRALSNEQF

V: TRBV11-2
D: TRBD2
CDR3: ASCLRGDTDTQY

V: TRBV7-9
D: .
CDR3: ASSPVSDTNTEAS

V: TRBV11-2
D: TRBD2
CDR3: ASSWGLADTGELF

V: TRBV11-2
D: .
CDR3: ASSYIPLRNSYNEQF

V: TRBV5-1
D: .
CDR3: ASSLGGHSYNEQF

V: TRBV29-1
D: .
CDR3: SVEYRVYDYT

V: TRBV11-2
D: .
CDR3: GSSLVGPKNIQY

V: TRBV12-3/TRBV12-4
D: .
CDR3: ASSFPNTGELF

V: TRBV11-1
D: .
CDR3: ASSLQRTDTQY

V: TRBV11-2
D: .
CDR3: ASSTWGSSEQY

V: TRBV5-6
D: .
CDR3: ASSLGTEQETQY

V: TRBV6-1
D: TRBD2
CDR3: ASSAQLAGADTQY

V: TRBV28
D: TRBD1
CDR3: ASKTPPGQDSHNEQY

V: TRBV28
D: .
CDR3: ASSLSKAEAF

V: TRBV11-2
D: .
CDR3: ASSPRRGGLDTQY

V: TRBV12-3/TRBV12-4
D: TRBD1
CDR3: ASRISGTGLGTDTQY

V: TRBV5-1
D: TRBD2
CDR3: ASATSGSPPDTQY

V: TRBV6-2/TRBV6-3
D: .
CDR3: ASSYRSAPDEQY

V: TRBV11-2
D: .
CDR3: ASGFRLAGDAGELF

V: TRBV5-6
D: TRBD1
CDR3: ASSFLSGGWDIEAF

V: TRBV6-5
D: .
CDR3: ASRGLCLGVNTEAF